These 5 T cell receptor beta chains originate from one sample sequenced in a study of blood T cell repertoires in COVID-19. The assay was immunoSEQ multiplex PCR, and TCRdb's table has in-frame clones only and misses some. The table lists 240,000 or so clones, 70% to 90% of them singletons. Input material: peripheral blood. These receptors were taken from a woman between 35 and 50 years old who had recovered from COVID-19.

This chain connects TRBV7-9 to TRBJ2-1; D is perhaps TRBD2 (9 bases). Germline V lookup: CDR1 SEHNR, CDR2 FQNEAQ (reference sequence). This CDR3 is 18 amino acids long. V was pared by 4 bases and J by 2 bases, with 21 bases between. CDR3 in amino acids: CASSSGGVASGAYNEQFF. As DNA, the CDR3 is TGTGCCAGCAGCTCAGGGGGCGTGGCTAGCGGGGCCTACAATGAGCAGTTCTTC.

The gene calls are TRBV18 and TRBJ2-5; no definite D call. Germline V CDR1 and CDR2: KGHSH, LQKENI. Deletions cut 3 bases from V and 5 bases from J, with 7 bases between. There are 12 residues in the CDR3. The CDR3 is CASSPQAETQYF. For the CDR3, the DNA is TGTGCCAGCTCACCCCAAGCGGAGACCCAGTACTTC.

The rearrangement links TRBV7-9 to TRBJ1-1; perhaps TRBD1 as D (6 bases). The CDR3 totals 15 residues. With 1 base removed from V and 6 bases from J, the gap between germline ends came to 15 bases. Germline V gives CDR1 SEHNR, CDR2 FQNEAQ (reference sequence). CDR3 in amino acids: CASSLVRGGGAEAFF. As DNA, the CDR3 is TGTGCCAGCAGCTTAGTGAGGGGAGGGGGAGCTGAAGCTTTCTTT.

J is TRBJ1-1 and V is TRBV7-9; no definite D call. CDR3 size: 11 residues. The ends were cut back, 8 bases at V and 8 bases at J, with 12 bases in the middle. CDR1 is SEHNR, CDR2 FQNEAQ, per germline (reference sequence). In nucleotides, the CDR3 is TGTGCCAGCGCCATTTCCTTAGAAGCTTTCTTT. Translation gives CASAISLEAFF.

This clone came up many times. The V gene is TRBV7-2, the J gene TRBJ2-5; D is possibly TRBD2 (7 bases). Germline V gene data show CDR1 as SGHTA and CDR2 as FQGNSA. The CDR3 is 17 residues long. Trimming took 1 base from V and 0 from J, leaving 15 bases between them. CDR3 protein: CASSLGRGGGNQETQYF. The DNA for the CDR3 is TGTGCCAGCAGCTTAGGCAGAGGGGGAGGGAACCAAGAGACCCAGTACTTC.